The clone carrying this TCR beta chain was picked up a small number of times. Methods used by the authors: Nucleated cell number was recorded as an estimate derived from reference gene primer amplification. The repertoire was sequenced with immunoSEQ multiplex PCR; TCRdb's copy has only in-frame clones and lacks some. V, J and clone size derive from that table, while D and trimming were established from the DNA sequence. In the table there are approximately 150,000 clones, roughly 82% of which are singletons. These data belong to a study of blood T cell repertoires in COVID-19. Study details: Samples representing acute and convalescent COVID-19 were sourced from the United States, Italy and Spain. In each case, the material was cDNA or gDNA derived from T cells, B-cell-depleted T cells, or PBMCs.

This TCR was recovered from a man aged 65 to 85 with acute or convalescent COVID-19. The sample taken for sequencing was peripheral blood.

In nucleotides, the CDR3 is TGTGCCAGCAGCCTCGAGTCTAATAGCAATCAGCCCCAGCATTTT. This codes for CASSLESNSNQPQHF. The chain uses TRBV5-5 and TRBJ1-5; D is undetermined. With 4 bases removed from V and 0 bases from J, the gap between germline ends came to 11 bases. Germline CDR1 and CDR2: SGHKS and YYEKEE (reference sequence). CDR3 length equals 15 residues.